One and the same sample provided the 4 T cell receptor beta chains below, sequenced in a study of beta chain features in type 1 diabetes. Study conclusions and caveats: Significant though moderate, a shortening of TCRB CDR3s appeared in all four CD4+ subsets of Type 1 diabetes patients.

Every isolated RNA sample was fully reverse transcribed, so sequencing captured expressed TCRB transcripts. The method was immunoSEQ multiplex PCR; TCRdb's version includes in-frame clones alone and lacks a portion of them. The sample records 95,000 to 150,000 clones, roughly 15% being singletons. Their target antigens are unknown. The sample taken for sequencing was central memory CD4+ T cells from blood. The receptors here all came from a man aged 30-40 years with type 1 diabetes.

V is TRBV9 and J is TRBJ2-1; D may match TRBD1 or TRBD2 (5 bases each). This CDR3 region has 15 residues. CDR1 SGDLS and CDR2 YYNGEE come from the germline V gene. Trimming left V 1 base short and J 0 bases short, with 8 bases between. CDR3 sequence (DNA): TGTGCCAGCAGCGTATCCGGGACCTCCTACAATGAGCAGTTCTTC. Translating it yields CASSVSGTSYNEQFF.

This clone was detected only a few times. The chain recombines TRBV18 with TRBJ2-1, with D uncertain. This CDR3 spans 16 amino acids. Per germline, CDR1 KGHSH and CDR2 LQKENI. The V end was cut by 0 bases, the J end by 0 bases, with 9 bases between. This CDR3 is CASSPPTAYSYNEQFF. The CDR3 coding sequence is TGTGCCAGCTCACCACCGACCGCCTACTCCTACAATGAGCAGTTCTTC.

This clone was counted between two and nine times. The chain has TRBV6-1 and TRBJ2-3; D gene uncertain. CDR1 and CDR2 (germline): MNHNS, SASEGT. Trimming pared 3 bases from V and 6 bases from J, leaving 7 bases between. The CDR3 has 12 amino acids. The CDR3 sequence is CASSDLADTQYF. CDR3 bases: TGTGCCAGCAGTGATCTCGCTGATACGCAGTATTTT.

In this sample, this clone turned up a few times. The CDR3 region has the DNA TGTGCCAGCAGTTATTCCAGGGTGAGCGGCTACACCTTC. It encodes CASSYSRVSGYTF. The chain employs TRBV6-5 and TRBJ1-2; TRBD1 might be the D (5 bases). Germline CDR1 reads MNHEY; CDR2 reads SVGAGI. This CDR3 is 13 amino acids long. Trimming stripped 3 bases from V and 8 bases from J, with 13 bases between.